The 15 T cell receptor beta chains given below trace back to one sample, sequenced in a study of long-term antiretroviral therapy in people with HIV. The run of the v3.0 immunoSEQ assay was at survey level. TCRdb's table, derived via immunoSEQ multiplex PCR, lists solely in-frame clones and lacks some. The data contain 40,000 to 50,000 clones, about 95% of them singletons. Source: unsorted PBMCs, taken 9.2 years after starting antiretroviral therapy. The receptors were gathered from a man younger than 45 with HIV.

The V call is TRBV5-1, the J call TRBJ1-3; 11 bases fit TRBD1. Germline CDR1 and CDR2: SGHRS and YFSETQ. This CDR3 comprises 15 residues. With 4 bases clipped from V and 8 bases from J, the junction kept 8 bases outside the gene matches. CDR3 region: CASSPGQGVVDTIYF. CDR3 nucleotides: TGCGCCAGCAGCCCGGGACAGGGGGTTGTGGACACCATATATTTT.

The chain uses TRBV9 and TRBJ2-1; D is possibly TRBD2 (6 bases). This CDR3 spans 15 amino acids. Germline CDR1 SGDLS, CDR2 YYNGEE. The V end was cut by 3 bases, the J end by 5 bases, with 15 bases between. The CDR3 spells CASSGGLAVDNEQFF. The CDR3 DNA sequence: TGTGCCAGCAGCGGGGGACTGGCGGTCGACAATGAGCAGTTCTTC.

The CDR3 region is CASSYSEGNEQFF. For the CDR3, the DNA is TGTGCCAGCAGTTACTCTGAGGGAAATGAGCAGTTCTTC. V gene TRBV6-5 combines with J gene TRBJ2-1; the D gene is possibly TRBD2 (5 bases). The germline gives CDR1 MNHEY, CDR2 SVGAGI. CDR3 length: 13 amino acids. V lost 0 bases and J 7 bases, leaving 7 bases between the germline ends.

CDR3 protein: CASGGTGGYTF. The DNA for the CDR3 is TGCGCCAGCGGGGGTACGGGTGGCTACACCTTC. The V gene is TRBV10-2, the J gene TRBJ1-2, with D maybe TRBD1 (5 bases). CDR1 and CDR2 (germline): WSHSY, SAAADI. V was clipped by 8 bases and J by 7 bases, with 11 bases between them. CDR3 size: 11 residues.

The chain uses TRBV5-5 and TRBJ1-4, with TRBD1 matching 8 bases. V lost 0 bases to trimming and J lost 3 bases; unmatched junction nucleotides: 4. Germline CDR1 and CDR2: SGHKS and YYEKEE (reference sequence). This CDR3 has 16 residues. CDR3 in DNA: TGTGCCAGCAGCTTGGGCCAGGGGGCCCCTAATGAAAAACTGTTTTTT. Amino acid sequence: CASSLGQGAPNEKLFF.

The DNA of the CDR3 is TGTGCCAGCAGCCAAGATGGTCGGGGGCCCTACAATGAGCAGTTCTTC. As protein: CASSQDGRGPYNEQFF. V and J are TRBV11-2 and TRBJ2-1; either TRBD1 or TRBD2 may fit D (6 bases each). Germline CDR1 reads SGHAT; CDR2 reads FQNNGV. The CDR3 has 16 amino acids. V was clipped by 5 bases and J by 2 bases, with 16 bases between them.

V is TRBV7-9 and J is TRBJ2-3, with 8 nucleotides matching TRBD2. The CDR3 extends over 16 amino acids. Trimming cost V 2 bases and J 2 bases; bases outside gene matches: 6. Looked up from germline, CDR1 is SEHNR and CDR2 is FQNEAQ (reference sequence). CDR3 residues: CASSLTPGGPTDTQYF. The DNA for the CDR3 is TGTGCCAGCAGCTTAACGCCGGGGGGGCCCACAGATACGCAGTATTTT.

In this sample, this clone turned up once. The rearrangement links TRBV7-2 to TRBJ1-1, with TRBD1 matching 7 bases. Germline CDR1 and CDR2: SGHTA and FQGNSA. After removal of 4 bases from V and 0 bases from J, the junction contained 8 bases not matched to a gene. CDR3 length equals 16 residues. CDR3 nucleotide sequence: TGTGCCAGCAGCTCGGGACAGTCGACAATGAACACTGAAGCTTTCTTT. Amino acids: CASSSGQSTMNTEAFF.

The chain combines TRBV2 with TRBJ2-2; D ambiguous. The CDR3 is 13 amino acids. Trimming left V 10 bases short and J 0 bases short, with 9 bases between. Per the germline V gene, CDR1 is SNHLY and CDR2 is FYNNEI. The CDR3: CATLQTNTGELFF. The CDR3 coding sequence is TGTGCCACTCTTCAGACGAACACCGGGGAGCTGTTTTTT. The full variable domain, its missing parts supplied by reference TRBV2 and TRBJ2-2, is EPEVTQTPSHQVTQMGQEVILRCVPISNHLYFYWYRQILGQKVEFLVSFYNNEISEKSEIFDDQFSVERPDGSNFTLKIRSTKLEDSAMYFCATLQTNTGELFFGEGSRLTVL.

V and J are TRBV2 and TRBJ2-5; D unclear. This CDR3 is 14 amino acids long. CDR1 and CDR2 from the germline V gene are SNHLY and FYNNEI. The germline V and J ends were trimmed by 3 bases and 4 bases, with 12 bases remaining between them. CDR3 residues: CASSEILALETQYF. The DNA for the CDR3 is TGTGCCAGCAGTGAGATCCTGGCTTTAGAGACCCAGTACTTC. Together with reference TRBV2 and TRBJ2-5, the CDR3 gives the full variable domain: EPEVTQTPSHQVTQMGQEVILRCVPISNHLYFYWYRQILGQKVEFLVSFYNNEISEKSEIFDDQFSVERPDGSNFTLKIRSTKLEDSAMYFCASSEILALETQYFGPGTRLLVL.

The CDR3 region is CASSPGLLYNEQFF. The CDR3 coding sequence is TGTGCCAGTAGTCCCGGACTACTCTACAATGAGCAGTTCTTC. The gene calls are TRBV19 and TRBJ2-1; tentatively, D is TRBD2 (6 bases). Trimming took 5 bases from V and 3 from J, leaving 11 bases between them. Germline V gives CDR1 LNHDA, CDR2 SQIVND (reference sequence). This CDR3 is built from 14 residues.

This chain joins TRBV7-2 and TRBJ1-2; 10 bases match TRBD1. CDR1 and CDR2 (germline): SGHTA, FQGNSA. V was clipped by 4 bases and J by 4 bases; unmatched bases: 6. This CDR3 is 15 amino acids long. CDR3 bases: TGTGCCAGCAGCTCCCCCGGGACAGGGGTCTATGGCTACACCTTC. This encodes CASSSPGTGVYGYTF.

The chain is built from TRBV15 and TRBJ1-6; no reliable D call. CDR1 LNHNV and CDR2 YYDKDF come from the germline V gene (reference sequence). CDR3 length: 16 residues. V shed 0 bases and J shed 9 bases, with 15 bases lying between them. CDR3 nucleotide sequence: TGTGCCACCAGCAGAGATCGGCTAGGGTACGGTTCACCCCTCCACTTT. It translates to CATSRDRLGYGSPLHF.

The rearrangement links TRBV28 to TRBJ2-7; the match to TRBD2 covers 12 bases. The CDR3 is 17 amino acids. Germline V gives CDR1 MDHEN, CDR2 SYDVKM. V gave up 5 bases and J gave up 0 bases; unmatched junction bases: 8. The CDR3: CASSHRLAGVSSYEQYF. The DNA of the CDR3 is TGTGCCAGCAGTCACCGACTAGCGGGGGTCAGCTCCTACGAGCAGTACTTC.

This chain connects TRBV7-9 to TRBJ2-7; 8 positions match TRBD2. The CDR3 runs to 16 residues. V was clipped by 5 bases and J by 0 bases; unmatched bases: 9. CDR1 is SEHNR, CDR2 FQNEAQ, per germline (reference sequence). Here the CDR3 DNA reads TGTGCCAGCAGCCCCCCACTAGCGGAGAGCTCCTACGAGCAGTACTTC. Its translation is CASSPPLAESSYEQYF.